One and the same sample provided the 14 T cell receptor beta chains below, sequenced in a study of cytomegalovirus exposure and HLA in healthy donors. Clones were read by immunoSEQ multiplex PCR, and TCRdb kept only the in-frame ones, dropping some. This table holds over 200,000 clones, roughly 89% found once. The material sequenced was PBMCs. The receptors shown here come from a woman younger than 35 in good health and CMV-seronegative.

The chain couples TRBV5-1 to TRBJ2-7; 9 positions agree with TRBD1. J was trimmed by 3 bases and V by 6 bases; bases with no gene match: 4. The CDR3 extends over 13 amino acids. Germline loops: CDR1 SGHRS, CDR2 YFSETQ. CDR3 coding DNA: TGCGCCAGCAACCCGGGACAGGGCTACGAGCAGTACTTC. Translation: CASNPGQGYEQYF.

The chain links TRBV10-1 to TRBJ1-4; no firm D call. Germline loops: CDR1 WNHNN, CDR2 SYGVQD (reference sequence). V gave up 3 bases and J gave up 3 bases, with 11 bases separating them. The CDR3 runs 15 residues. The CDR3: CASSDRAGPNEKLFF. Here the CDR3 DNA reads TGCGCCAGCAGTGACCGAGCAGGTCCTAATGAAAAACTGTTTTTT.

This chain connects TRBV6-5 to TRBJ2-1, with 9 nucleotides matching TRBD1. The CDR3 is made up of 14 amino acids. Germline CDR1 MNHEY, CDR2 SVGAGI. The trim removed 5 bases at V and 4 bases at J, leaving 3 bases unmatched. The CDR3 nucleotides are TGTGCCAGCAGTCGACAGGGGGGTTACAATGAGCAGTTCTTC. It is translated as CASSRQGGYNEQFF.

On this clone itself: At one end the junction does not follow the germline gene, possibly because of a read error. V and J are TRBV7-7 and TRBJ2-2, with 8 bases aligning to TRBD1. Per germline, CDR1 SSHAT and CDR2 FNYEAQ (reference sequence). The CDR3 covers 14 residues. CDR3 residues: CASSKDRGSGELFF. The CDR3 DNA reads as TGTGCTAGCAGCAAAGACAGGGGAAGCGGGGAGCTGTTTTTT.

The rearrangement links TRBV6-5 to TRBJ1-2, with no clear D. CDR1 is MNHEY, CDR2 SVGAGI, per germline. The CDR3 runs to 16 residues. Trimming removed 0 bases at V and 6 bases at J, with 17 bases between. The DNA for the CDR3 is TGTGCCAGCAGTTACTCCAGCGGTTGGGTCATGGATGGCTACACCTTC. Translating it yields CASSYSSGWVMDGYTF.

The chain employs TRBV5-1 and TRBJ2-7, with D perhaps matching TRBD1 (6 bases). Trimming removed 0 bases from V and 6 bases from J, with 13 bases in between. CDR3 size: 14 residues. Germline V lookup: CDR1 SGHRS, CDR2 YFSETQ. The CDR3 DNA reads TGCGCCAGCAGCTTGGAACAGGGTTCAGGCGAGCAGTACGTC. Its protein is CASSLEQGSGEQYV.

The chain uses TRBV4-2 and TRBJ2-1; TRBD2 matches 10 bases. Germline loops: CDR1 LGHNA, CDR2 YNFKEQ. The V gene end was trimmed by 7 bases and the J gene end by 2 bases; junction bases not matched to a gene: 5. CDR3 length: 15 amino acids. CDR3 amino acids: CASTERGGTYNEQFF. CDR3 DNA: TGTGCCAGCACGGAGCGGGGGGGGACCTACAATGAGCAGTTCTTC.

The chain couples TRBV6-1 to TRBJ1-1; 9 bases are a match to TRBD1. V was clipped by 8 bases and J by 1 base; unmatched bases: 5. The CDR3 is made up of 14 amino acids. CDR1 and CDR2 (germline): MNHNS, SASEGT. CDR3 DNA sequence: TGTGCCAGCCCGCGGACAGGGGCGAACACTGAAGCTTTCTTT. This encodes CASPRTGANTEAFF.

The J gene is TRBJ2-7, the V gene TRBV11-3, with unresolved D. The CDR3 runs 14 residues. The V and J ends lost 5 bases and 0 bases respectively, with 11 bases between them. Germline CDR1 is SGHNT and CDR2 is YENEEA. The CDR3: CASSKEASSYEQYF. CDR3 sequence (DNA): TGTGCCAGCAGCAAAGAGGCGAGCTCCTACGAGCAGTACTTC.

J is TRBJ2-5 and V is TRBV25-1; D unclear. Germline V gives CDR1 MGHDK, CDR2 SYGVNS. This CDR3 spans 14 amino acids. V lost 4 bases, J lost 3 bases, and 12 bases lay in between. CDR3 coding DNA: TGTGCCAGCAGTGCCCACCTAGTGGAAGAGACCCAGTACTTC. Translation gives CASSAHLVEETQYF.

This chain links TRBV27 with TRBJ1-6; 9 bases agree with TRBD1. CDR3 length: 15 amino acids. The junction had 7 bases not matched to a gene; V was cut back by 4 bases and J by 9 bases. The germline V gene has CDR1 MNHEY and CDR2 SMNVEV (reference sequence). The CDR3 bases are TGTGCCAGCAGTTCTAGCCCGGGACAGGGTTCACCCCTCCACTTT. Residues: CASSSSPGQGSPLHF.

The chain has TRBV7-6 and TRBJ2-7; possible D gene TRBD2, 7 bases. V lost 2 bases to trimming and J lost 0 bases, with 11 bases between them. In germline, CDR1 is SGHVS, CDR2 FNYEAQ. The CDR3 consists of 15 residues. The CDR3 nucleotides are TGTGCCAGCAGCTTATGGGGGGGCGACTCCTACGAGCAGTACTTC. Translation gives CASSLWGGDSYEQYF.

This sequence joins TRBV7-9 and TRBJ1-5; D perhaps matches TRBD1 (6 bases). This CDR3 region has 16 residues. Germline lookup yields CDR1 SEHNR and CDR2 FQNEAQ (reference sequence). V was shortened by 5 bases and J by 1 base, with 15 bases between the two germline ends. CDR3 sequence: CASSHTTTGSNQPQHF. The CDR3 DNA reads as TGTGCCAGCAGCCATACCACAACAGGGAGCAATCAGCCCCAGCATTTT.

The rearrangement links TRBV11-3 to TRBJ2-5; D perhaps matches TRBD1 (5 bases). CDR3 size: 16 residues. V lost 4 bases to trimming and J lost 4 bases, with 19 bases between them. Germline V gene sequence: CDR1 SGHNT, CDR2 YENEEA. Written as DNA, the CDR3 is TGTGCCAGCAGCTCCCGCGTGCAGGGTCTGGGAGAGACCCAGTACTTC. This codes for CASSSRVQGLGETQYF.